Below, 22 T cell receptor beta chains from the same sample are listed, as sequenced in a study of beta chain features in type 1 diabetes. The authors reverse transcribed all of the isolated RNA, so sequencing captured expressed TCRB transcripts. The protocol was immunoSEQ multiplex PCR, while the TCRdb copy is restricted to in-frame clones and leaves out a portion. Of hundreds of thousands of clones in the sample, around 13% were seen once. The sequenced sample consisted of naive CD4+ T cells from blood. All receptors come from a man aged 18 to 29 in good health.

CDR3 sequence: CASSMLATSRGYEQYF. Written as DNA, the CDR3 is TGTGCCAGTAGTATGCTCGCGACTTCTAGAGGCTACGAGCAGTACTTC. The chain uses TRBV19 and TRBJ2-7; D is ambiguous. Trimming stripped 3 bases from V and 3 bases from J, with 18 bases between. The CDR3 covers 16 residues. Germline CDR1 and CDR2: LNHDA and SQIVND (reference sequence).

The chain uses TRBV6-6 and TRBJ1-2; D call uncertain. Germline V gene data show CDR1 as MNHNY and CDR2 as SVGAGI (reference sequence). V lost 9 bases and J 1 base, leaving 12 bases between the germline ends. CDR3 length: 13 amino acids. The DNA for the CDR3 is TGTGCCAGTTCGGACGGGGTTAACTATGGCTACACCTTC. It encodes CASSDGVNYGYTF.

The chain carries TRBV7-2 and TRBJ1-5; maybe TRBD1 (6 bases). Trimming took off 2 bases at V and 0 bases at J, with 14 bases between the two ends. The CDR3 is made up of 17 amino acids. Per the germline V gene, CDR1 is SGHTA and CDR2 is FQGNSA. The CDR3 region is CASSLRDTRNSNQPQHF. The CDR3 DNA follows: TGTGCCAGCAGCTTACGGGACACAAGGAATAGCAATCAGCCCCAGCATTTT.

This clone was seen more than once but under ten times. The gene calls are TRBV11-2 and TRBJ1-2, with D maybe TRBD1 (5 bases). CDR1 SGHAT and CDR2 FQNNGV come from the germline V gene. The length of the CDR3 is 14 residues. With 5 bases removed from V and 5 bases from J, the gap between germline ends came to 15 bases. This CDR3 reads CASSKTGTLYGYTF. The DNA for the CDR3 is TGTGCCAGCAGCAAAACCGGGACTTTATATGGCTACACCTTC. Supplemented by reference TRBV11-2 and TRBJ1-2, the full variable domain reads EAGVAQSPRYKIIEKRQSVAFWCNPISGHATLYWYQQILGQGPKLLIQFQNNGVVDDSQLPKDRFSAERLKGVDSTLKIQPAKLEDSAVYLCASSKTGTLYGYTFGSGTRLTVV.

This clone appeared a few times. At one end the junction does not follow the germline gene, possibly because of a read error. The rearrangement uses TRBV7-2 and TRBJ2-7, with a weak D call TRBD2 (5 bases). The CDR3 has 14 residues. Germline CDR1 is SGHTA and CDR2 is FQGNSA. CDR3 loop: CASSLGRDFYEQYF. DNA for the CDR3: TGTGCCAGCAGTTTAGGGAGAGATTTCTACGAGCAGTACTTC.

This clone was detected ten times or more. This chain links TRBV30 with TRBJ2-3; maybe TRBD2 (5 bases). Between the trimmed V and J ends, which lost 3 bases and 8 bases, there was a span of 15 bases. The CDR3 sequence is 13 residues long. CDR1 and CDR2 (germline): GTSNPN, SVGIG (reference sequence). This chain's CDR3 is CAWRVPGLGTQYF. The CDR3 DNA is TGTGCCTGGAGGGTTCCTGGACTCGGTACGCAGTATTTT.

This clone was observed a few times. The V gene is TRBV2, the J gene TRBJ2-2, with D maybe TRBD2 (5 bases). The CDR3 spans 13 residues. Trimming pared 6 bases from V and 0 bases from J, leaving 5 bases between. Germline CDR1 and CDR2: SNHLY and FYNNEI. The CDR3 sequence: CASRDSNTGELFF. CDR3 bases: TGTGCCAGCAGGGACTCGAACACCGGGGAGCTGTTTTTT. Based on the CDR3 plus reference TRBV2 and TRBJ2-2, the full variable domain is EPEVTQTPSHQVTQMGQEVILRCVPISNHLYFYWYRQILGQKVEFLVSFYNNEISEKSEIFDDQFSVERPDGSNFTLKIRSTKLEDSAMYFCASRDSNTGELFFGEGSRLTVL.

The V gene is TRBV29-1, the J gene TRBJ2-7; 8 bases match TRBD1. The V gene's germline CDR1 is SQVTM and CDR2 ANQGSEA. The length of the CDR3 is 15 residues. V was clipped by 4 bases and J by 3 bases; unmatched bases: 11. CDR3 coding DNA: TGCAGCGTTGGTCTTGGAGACAGGGGACACTACGAGCAGTACTTC. This sequence encodes CSVGLGDRGHYEQYF.

This sequence joins TRBV5-1 and TRBJ1-3; 8 bases match TRBD1. There are 17 residues in the CDR3. The germline V gene encodes CDR1 SGHRS and CDR2 YFSETQ. J gave up 0 bases and V 1 base, and 6 bases lay outside the gene matches. The CDR3 region is CASSLRPGGTSGNTIYF. CDR3 sequence (DNA): TGCGCCAGCAGCTTGAGGCCAGGGGGCACCTCTGGAAACACCATATATTTT.

This clone was observed a few times. The chain is built from TRBV27 and TRBJ2-3; 7 bases are shared with TRBD2. Germline CDR1 and CDR2: MNHEY and SMNVEV (reference sequence). The junction had 4 bases not matched to a gene; V was cut back by 3 bases and J by 4 bases. The CDR3 is 14 amino acids. CDR3 in amino acids: CASSFGGSPDTQYF. As DNA, the CDR3 is TGTGCCAGCAGTTTCGGCGGGAGCCCAGATACGCAGTATTTT.

This chain links TRBV5-5 with TRBJ2-1; 11 bases align to TRBD1. V shed 3 bases and J 4 bases; nucleotides not matched to a gene: 12. Germline V gives CDR1 SGHKS, CDR2 YYEKEE (reference sequence). The length of the CDR3 is 18 residues. The CDR3 spells CASSSGTGGPILYNEQFF. CDR3 nucleotide sequence: TGTGCCAGCAGCTCCGGGACAGGGGGACCAATTTTATACAATGAGCAGTTCTTC.

The genes are TRBV9 and TRBJ2-7; 9 positions agree with TRBD1. The CDR3 extends over 15 amino acids. Trimming took 4 bases from V and 4 from J; bases not matched to a gene: 9. Germline assignment: CDR1 SGDLS and CDR2 YYNGEE. CDR3 DNA sequence: TGTGCCAGCAGCCCCCAGGGACAGGGACTATACGAGCAGTACTTC. It codes for CASSPQGQGLYEQYF. The variable domain in full, with the rest retrieved from reference TRBV9 and TRBJ2-7, is DSGVTQTPKHLITATGQRVTLRCSPRSGDLSVYWYQQSLDQGLQFLIQYYNGEERAKGNILERFSAQQFPDLHSELNLSSLELGDSALYFCASSPQGQGLYEQYFGPGTRLTVT.

V gene TRBV9 combines with J gene TRBJ2-2; TRBD1 matches 8 bases. The CDR3 is made up of 16 amino acids. V lost 0 bases, J lost 5 bases, and 6 bases stayed unmatched. The germline V gene encodes CDR1 SGDLS and CDR2 YYNGEE. CDR3 DNA sequence: TGTGCCAGCAGCGTAGATCGGACAGGGTGGACCGGGGAGCTGTTTTTT. Its translation: CASSVDRTGWTGELFF.

The rearrangement links TRBV5-1 to TRBJ1-1; a possible D gene is TRBD1 (5 bases). V lost 4 bases to trimming and J lost 1 base, with 8 bases between them. The germline gives CDR1 SGHRS, CDR2 YFSETQ. There are 13 residues in the CDR3. The CDR3 nucleotides read TGCGCCAGCAGCCGCAGGGAGAACACTGAAGCTTTCTTT. It translates to CASSRRENTEAFF.

V usage is TRBV11-3 and J usage is TRBJ2-3; 8 bases agree with TRBD1. Germline V gene lookup returns CDR1 SGHNT and CDR2 YENEEA. J lost 11 bases, V lost 1 base, and 5 bases had no gene match. The CDR3 has 13 amino acids. The CDR3 spells CASSLAPTGGQYF. The CDR3 region has the DNA TGTGCCAGCAGCTTAGCTCCTACAGGGGGGCAGTATTTT.

A few counts support this clone. The CDR3: CASRRLTDLSTDTQYF. The CDR3 nucleotides read TGTGCCAGCAGGCGGCTGACTGACCTTAGCACAGATACGCAGTATTTT. J is TRBJ2-3 and V is TRBV5-6, with no clear D. The CDR3 contains 16 residues. Germline-derived CDR1 and CDR2 are SGHDT and YYEEEE. The V and J ends lost 5 bases and 0 bases respectively, with 16 bases between them.

This clone was seen a handful of times. The V and J genes are TRBV28 and TRBJ2-7; 8 bases are a match to TRBD1. Germline loops: CDR1 MDHEN, CDR2 SYDVKM. This CDR3 comprises 17 residues. With V trimmed by 6 bases and J by 0 bases, 13 bases remained unmatched. The CDR3: CASRPTPGQESSYEQYF. The CDR3 DNA sequence: TGTGCCAGCAGGCCTACTCCGGGACAGGAAAGCTCCTACGAGCAGTACTTC.

This clone was observed a handful of times. The rearrangement uses TRBV7-9 and TRBJ1-5, with 9 bases aligning to TRBD1. The CDR3 sequence is 16 residues long. The V gene end was trimmed by 5 bases and the J gene end by 2 bases; junction bases not matched to a gene: 7. Germline V CDR1 and CDR2: SEHNR, FQNEAQ (reference sequence). CDR3 bases: TGTGCCAGCAGCCTCTGGGACAGGGAGGGCAATCAGCCCCAGCATTTT. This sequence encodes CASSLWDREGNQPQHF. The variable domain in full, completed from reference TRBV7-9 and TRBJ1-5, reads DTGVSQNPRHKITKRGQNVTFRCDPISEHNRLYWYRQTLGQGPEFLTYFQNEAQLEKSRLLSDRFSAERPKGSFSTLEIQRTEQGDSAMYLCASSLWDREGNQPQHFGDGTRLSIL.

On this clone itself: Other DNA sequences in the same sample also yield this CDR3. V gene TRBV7-2 combines with J gene TRBJ1-5; TRBD1 matches 9 bases. J gave up 6 bases and V 5 bases, and 5 bases lay outside the gene matches. The CDR3 extends over 14 amino acids. Germline CDR1 and CDR2: SGHTA and FQGNSA. The CDR3, as DNA: TGTGCCAGCAGCCTTCGACAGGGGGGTCAGCCCCAGCATTTT. Residues: CASSLRQGGQPQHF.

The CDR3 loop is CASSVTGYNEQFF. CDR3 sequence (DNA): TGTGCCAGCAGCGTGACAGGGTACAATGAGCAGTTCTTC. This chain uses TRBV11-2 with TRBJ2-1; 7 nucleotides line up with TRBD1. The length of the CDR3 is 13 residues. The V and J ends lost 5 bases and 4 bases, in that order; junction bases with no gene match: 2. Germline values: CDR1 SGHAT, CDR2 FQNNGV.

This sequence joins TRBV7-3 and TRBJ2-3, with D hard to call. V was shortened by 5 bases and J by 6 bases, with 15 bases between the two germline ends. The CDR3 totals 14 residues. Germline values: CDR1 SGHTA, CDR2 FQGTGA. CDR3 coding DNA: TGTGCCAGCAGCATCTCACAGTCGTGGGATACGCAGTATTTT. Protein sequence: CASSISQSWDTQYF. Complete variable domain (other parts from reference TRBV7-3 and TRBJ2-3): GAGVSQTPSNKVTEKGKYVELRCDPISGHTALYWYRQSLGQGPEFLIYFQGTGAADDSGLPNDRFFAVRPEGSVSTLKIQRTERGDSAVYLCASSISQSWDTQYFGPGTRLTVL.

Here the CDR3 DNA reads TGTGCCTGGACAGGGTCCCTCAATCAGCCCCAGCATTTT. It translates to CAWTGSLNQPQHF. V gene TRBV30 combines with J gene TRBJ1-5; D perhaps matches TRBD1 (5 bases). Germline-derived CDR1 and CDR2 are GTSNPN and SVGIG (reference sequence). V shed 4 bases and J shed 3 bases, with 10 bases lying between them. The CDR3 sequence is 13 residues long.